This T cell receptor (beta chain) appears in the sequencing data of a study of blood T cell repertoires in COVID-19. Study context: Some COVID-19 samples were acute and others convalescent; all came from the United States, Italy and Spain.

The method was immunoSEQ multiplex PCR; TCRdb's version includes in-frame clones alone and lacks a portion of them. The repertoire has some 100,000 clones, more than 70% of them found once; the top ten carry 4.8%. The sequence was collected from a woman of 80 years or more with active COVID-19. Source material: peripheral blood.

CDR3 DNA: TGTGCCATCAGACAGGACAGGGCTAGCAATCAGCCCCAGCATTTT. Protein sequence: CAIRQDRASNQPQHF. The J gene is TRBJ1-5, the V gene TRBV10-3; 8 bases agree with TRBD1. CDR1 is ENHRY and CDR2 is SYGVKD in the germline V gene. V trimming: 6 bases; J trimming: 0 bases; junction bases outside the gene matches: 4. This CDR3 spans 15 amino acids.